This TCR beta chain was retrieved from a study of T cell repertoires in cytomegalovirus infection (dated by TCRdb to between 2019 and 2020). About the full investigation: The HLA type of each donor mattered for the analysis, because public TCR beta signatures pointed to carriage of CMV infection along with the matching HLA type.

Beyond this particular receptor, the publication reports: In both this cohort and an independent approximately 350-donor cohort, the cumulative frequency of public TCR beta family members distinguished carriers of CMV infection plus the relevant HLA type. The ex vivo response was dominated by HLA-C-restricted CMV-specific TCR beta clonotypes, and the single most frequent clonotype in two of eight donors was supplied by these HLA-C-restricted clonotypes.

Its CDR3 holds 18 amino acids, cysteine through phenylalanine. Here the CDR3 DNA is all that survives: 54 bases in frame from base 1. Compared with germline, V lacks 0 bases and J lacks 1 base; bases without a gene match: 5. This clonotype was seen repeatedly, ten times or more. Its cognate antigen has yet to be identified. One base away there is no much larger clone; base qualities are not given. Sequencing used an Illumina HiSeq 1500. TCRdb reprocessed the public reads (quality trimming at Q25 with fastp, clone calling with MiXCR) and kept in-frame beta chains. Entries are consolidated by CDR3 protein sequence, retaining the most common genes and DNA. This sample gives some 390,000 distinct CDR3 sequences in total; 15% to 20% of them show up just once. Jointly, the top ten make up roughly 8.7% of the sample.

The rearrangement combines TRBV12-3 or TRBV12-4 with TRBJ2-1, and TRBD2 matches 11 of the central bases. The sample was PBMCs. The sequence was obtained from a human donor in good health (CMV status not recorded). Some clones in this sample may be carry-over from other donors' samples. The sequenced DNA is TGTGCCAGCAGTTTAGCTAGACTAGCGGGAAGGTCCTACAATGAGCAGTTCTTC. It codes for CASSLARLAGRSYNEQFF.